This T cell receptor (beta chain) was documented in a study of blood T cell repertoires in COVID-19. Study-level background: From T cells, B-cell-depleted T cells, or PBMCs came the material, which was cDNA or gDNA.

How the authors handled the data: The assay estimated nucleated cells by amplifying reference gene primers. Assay: immunoSEQ multiplex PCR; the TCRdb copy retains only in-frame clones and omits some. That table gives V, J and clone size, and the DNA gave D and trimming. There are fewer than 85,000 clones in the sample; about 80% occur only once, and less than 40% lies in the top ten. Trimming took 9 bases from V and 0 from J, leaving 11 bases between them. The CDR3 totals 13 residues. In germline, CDR1 is MNHEY, CDR2 SVGAGI. The clonotype was recovered from a woman in her 70s with acute or convalescent COVID-19. This chain uses TRBV6-5 with TRBJ1-1, with D possibly TRBD1 on 6 matching bases. The sample taken for sequencing was peripheral blood. The DNA of the CDR3 is TGTGCCAGTGGACAGTTACTGAACACTGAAGCTTTCTTT. As protein: CASGQLLNTEAFF.